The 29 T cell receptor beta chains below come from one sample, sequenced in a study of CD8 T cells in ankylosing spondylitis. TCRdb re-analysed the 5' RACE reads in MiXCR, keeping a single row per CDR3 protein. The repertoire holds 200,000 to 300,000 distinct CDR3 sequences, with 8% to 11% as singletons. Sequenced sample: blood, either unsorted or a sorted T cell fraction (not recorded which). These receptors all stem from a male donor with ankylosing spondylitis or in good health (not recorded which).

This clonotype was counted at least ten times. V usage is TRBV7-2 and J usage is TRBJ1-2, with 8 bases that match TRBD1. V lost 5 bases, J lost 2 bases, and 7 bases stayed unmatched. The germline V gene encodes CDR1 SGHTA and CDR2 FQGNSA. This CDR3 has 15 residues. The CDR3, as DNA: TGTGCCAGCAGCCTGGACAGGGTTGGAAACTATGGCTACACCTTC. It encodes CASSLDRVGNYGYTF.

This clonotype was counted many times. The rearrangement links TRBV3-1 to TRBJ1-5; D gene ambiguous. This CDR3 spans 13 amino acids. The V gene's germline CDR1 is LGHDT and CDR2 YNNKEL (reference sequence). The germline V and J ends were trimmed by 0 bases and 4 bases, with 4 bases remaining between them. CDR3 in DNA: TGTGCCAGCAGCCAAGAGGGAAATCAGCCCCAGCATTTT. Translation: CASSQEGNQPQHF. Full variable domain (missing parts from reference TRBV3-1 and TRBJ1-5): DTAVSQTPKYLVTQMGNDKSIKCEQNLGHDTMYWYKQDSKKFLKIMFSYNNKELIINETVPNRFSPKSPDKAHLNLHINSLELGDSAVYFCASSQEGNQPQHFGDGTRLSIL.

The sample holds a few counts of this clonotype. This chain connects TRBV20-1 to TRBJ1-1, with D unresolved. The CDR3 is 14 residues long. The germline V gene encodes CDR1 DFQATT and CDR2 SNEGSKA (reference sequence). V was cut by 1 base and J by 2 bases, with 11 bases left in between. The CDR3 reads CSARAGSENTEAFF. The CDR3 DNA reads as TGCAGTGCTAGAGCGGGATCGGAAAACACTGAAGCTTTCTTT.

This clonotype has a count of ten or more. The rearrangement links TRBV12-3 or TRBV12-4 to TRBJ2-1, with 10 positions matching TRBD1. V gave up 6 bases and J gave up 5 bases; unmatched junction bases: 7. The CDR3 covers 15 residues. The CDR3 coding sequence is TGTGCCAGCAGCGCCGGGGACAGGGGCAACAATGAGCAGTTCTTC. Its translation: CASSAGDRGNNEQFF.

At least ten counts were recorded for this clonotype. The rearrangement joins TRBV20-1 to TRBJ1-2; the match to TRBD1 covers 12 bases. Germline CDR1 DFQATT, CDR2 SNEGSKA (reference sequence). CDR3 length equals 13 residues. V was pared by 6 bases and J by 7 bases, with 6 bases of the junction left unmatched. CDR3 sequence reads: CSAPGQGASGYTF. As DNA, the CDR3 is TGCAGTGCCCCGGGACAGGGGGCCAGTGGCTACACCTTC.

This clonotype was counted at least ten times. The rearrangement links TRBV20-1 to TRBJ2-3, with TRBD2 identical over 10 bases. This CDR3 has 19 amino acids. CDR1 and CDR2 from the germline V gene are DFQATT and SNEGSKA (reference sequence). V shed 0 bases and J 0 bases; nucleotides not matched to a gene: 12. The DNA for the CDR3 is TGCAGTGCTAGAGATAGAGCGGGAGGGCCTGTTTCCAGCACAGATACGCAGTATTTT. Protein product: CSARDRAGGPVSSTDTQYF.

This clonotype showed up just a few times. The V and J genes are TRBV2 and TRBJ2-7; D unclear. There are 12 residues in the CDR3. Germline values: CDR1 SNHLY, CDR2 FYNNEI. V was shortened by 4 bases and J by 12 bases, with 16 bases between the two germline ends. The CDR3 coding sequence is TGTGCCAGCAGTGTCGTGGATGGGGTTCGGTACTTC. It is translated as CASSVVDGVRYF.

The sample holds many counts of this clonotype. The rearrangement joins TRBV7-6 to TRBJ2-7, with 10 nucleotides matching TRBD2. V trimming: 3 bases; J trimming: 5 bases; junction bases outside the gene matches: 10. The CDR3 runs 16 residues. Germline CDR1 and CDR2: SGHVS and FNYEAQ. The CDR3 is CASSLSLAGAVDEQYF. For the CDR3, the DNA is TGTGCCAGCAGCTTGAGCCTAGCGGGAGCAGTGGACGAGCAGTACTTC.

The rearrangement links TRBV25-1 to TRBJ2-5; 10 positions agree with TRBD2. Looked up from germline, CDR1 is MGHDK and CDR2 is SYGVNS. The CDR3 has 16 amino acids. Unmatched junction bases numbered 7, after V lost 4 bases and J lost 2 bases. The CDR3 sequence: CASSASSGGVQETQYF. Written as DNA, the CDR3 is TGTGCCAGCAGTGCTTCTAGCGGGGGCGTTCAAGAGACCCAGTACTTC.

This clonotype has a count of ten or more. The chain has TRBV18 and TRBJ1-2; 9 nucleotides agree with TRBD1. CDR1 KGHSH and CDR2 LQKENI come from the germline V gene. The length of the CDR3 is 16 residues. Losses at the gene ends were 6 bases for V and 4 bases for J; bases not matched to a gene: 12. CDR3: CASSPSDRGQGYGYTF. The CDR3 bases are TGTGCCAGCTCGCCGAGCGACAGGGGACAGGGCTATGGCTACACCTTC.

CDR3 sequence: CASSPTQGAGELFF. The CDR3 DNA is TGTGCCAGCAGTCCCACACAGGGCGCCGGGGAGCTGTTTTTT. V is TRBV6-1 and J is TRBJ2-2; a weak D match, TRBD1 (6 bases). The CDR3 extends over 14 amino acids. Trimming took off 5 bases at V and 6 bases at J, with 13 bases between the two ends. Germline assignment: CDR1 MNHNS and CDR2 SASEGT.

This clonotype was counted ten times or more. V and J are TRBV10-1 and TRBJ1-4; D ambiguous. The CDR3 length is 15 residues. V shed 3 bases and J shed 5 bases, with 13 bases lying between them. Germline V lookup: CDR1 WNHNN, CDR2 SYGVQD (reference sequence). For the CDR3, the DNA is TGCGCCAGCAGTGATGGGGTATCGACGAATGAAAAACTGTTTTTT. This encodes CASSDGVSTNEKLFF.

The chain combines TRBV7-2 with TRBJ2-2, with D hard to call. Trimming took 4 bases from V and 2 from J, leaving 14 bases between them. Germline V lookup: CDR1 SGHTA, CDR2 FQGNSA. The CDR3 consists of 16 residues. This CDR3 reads CASSSSRPTNTGELFF. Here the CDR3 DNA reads TGTGCCAGCAGCTCCTCGAGGCCGACTAACACCGGGGAGCTGTTTTTT.

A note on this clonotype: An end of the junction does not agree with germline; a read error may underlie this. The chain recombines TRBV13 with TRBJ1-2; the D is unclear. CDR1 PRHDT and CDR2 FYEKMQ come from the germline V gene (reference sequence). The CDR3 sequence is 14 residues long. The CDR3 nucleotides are TGTGCCAGCAGCCGCCAGATCCTCCTCTATGACTACACCTTC. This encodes CASSRQILLYDYTF. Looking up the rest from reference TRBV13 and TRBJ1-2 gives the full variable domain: AAGVIQSPRHLIKEKRETATLKCYPIPRHDTVYWYQQGPGQDPQFLISFYEKMQSDKGSIPDRFSAQQFSDYHSELNMSSLELGDSALYFCASSRQILLYDYTFGSGTRLTVV.

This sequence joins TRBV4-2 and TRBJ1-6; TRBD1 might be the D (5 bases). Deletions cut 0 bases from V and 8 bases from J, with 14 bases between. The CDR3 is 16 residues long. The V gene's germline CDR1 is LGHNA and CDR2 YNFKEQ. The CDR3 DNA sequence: TGTGCCAGCAGCCAAGAGTGGAAGGGGAGGGATTCACCCCTCCACTTT. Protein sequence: CASSQEWKGRDSPLHF.

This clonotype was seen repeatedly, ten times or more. DNA for the CDR3: TGTGCCAGCAGTCCCAGGAGGCAGTCTACTAACTATGGCTACACCTTC. Residues: CASSPRRQSTNYGYTF. V is TRBV6-1 and J is TRBJ1-2; D unclear. V lost 5 bases, J lost 0 bases, and 16 bases lay in between. CDR3 length: 16 amino acids. In germline, CDR1 is MNHNS, CDR2 SASEGT.

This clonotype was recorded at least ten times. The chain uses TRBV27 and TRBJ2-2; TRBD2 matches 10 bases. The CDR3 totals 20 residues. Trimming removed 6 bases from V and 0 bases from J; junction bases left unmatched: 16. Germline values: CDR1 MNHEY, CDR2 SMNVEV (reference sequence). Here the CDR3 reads CASRPPLAGATIANTGELFF. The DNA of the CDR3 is TGTGCCAGCAGACCTCCCCTAGCGGGGGCTACCATTGCGAACACCGGGGAGCTGTTTTTT.

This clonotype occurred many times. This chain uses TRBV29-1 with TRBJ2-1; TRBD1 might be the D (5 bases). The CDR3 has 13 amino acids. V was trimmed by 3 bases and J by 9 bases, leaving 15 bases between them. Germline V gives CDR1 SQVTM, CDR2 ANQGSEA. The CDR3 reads CSVETDALGEQFF. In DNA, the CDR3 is TGCAGCGTTGAGACAGACGCGCTCGGTGAGCAGTTCTTC.

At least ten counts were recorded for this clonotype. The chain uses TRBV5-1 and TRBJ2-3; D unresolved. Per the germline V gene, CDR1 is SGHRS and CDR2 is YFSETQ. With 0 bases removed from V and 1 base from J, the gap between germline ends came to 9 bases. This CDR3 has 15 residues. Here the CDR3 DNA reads TGCGCCAGCAGCTTGGGAGCTGCTGGCACAGATACGCAGTATTTT. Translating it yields CASSLGAAGTDTQYF.

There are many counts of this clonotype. CDR3 residues: CASSLRPYEQYF. CDR3 nucleotides: TGCGCCAGCAGCCTCCGACCCTACGAGCAGTACTTC. The chain employs TRBV5-1 and TRBJ2-7; no definite D call. Per the germline V gene, CDR1 is SGHRS and CDR2 is YFSETQ. CDR3 length: 12 amino acids. Between the trimmed V and J ends, which lost 4 bases and 2 bases, there was a span of 7 bases.

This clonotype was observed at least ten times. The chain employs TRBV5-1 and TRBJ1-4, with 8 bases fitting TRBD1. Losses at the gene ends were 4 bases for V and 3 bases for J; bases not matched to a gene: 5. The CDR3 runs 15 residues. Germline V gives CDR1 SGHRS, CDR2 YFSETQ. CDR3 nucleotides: TGCGCCAGCAGCGATTCAGGGGGCCCTAATGAAAAACTGTTTTTT. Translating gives CASSDSGGPNEKLFF.

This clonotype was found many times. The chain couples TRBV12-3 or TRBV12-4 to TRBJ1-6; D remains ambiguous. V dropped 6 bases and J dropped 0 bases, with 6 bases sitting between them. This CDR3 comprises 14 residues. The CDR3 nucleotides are TGTGCCAGCAGACAAAGCTCCTATAATTCACCCCTCCACTTT. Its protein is CASRQSSYNSPLHF.

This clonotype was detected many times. CDR3 region: CAISDSGQGNSPLHF. CDR3 nucleotide sequence: TGTGCCATCAGTGATAGTGGGCAGGGGAATTCACCCCTCCACTTT. V is TRBV10-3 and J is TRBJ1-6; D might be TRBD1 (6 bases). The CDR3 has 15 residues. V was pared by 3 bases and J by 7 bases, with 13 bases between. From germline, CDR1 is ENHRY and CDR2 SYGVKD.

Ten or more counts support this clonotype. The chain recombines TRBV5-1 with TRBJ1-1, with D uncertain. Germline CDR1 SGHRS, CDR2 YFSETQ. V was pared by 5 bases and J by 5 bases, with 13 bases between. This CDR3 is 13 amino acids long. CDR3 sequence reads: CASRGIRPTEAFF. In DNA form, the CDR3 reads TGCGCCAGCAGAGGTATCCGCCCAACTGAAGCTTTCTTT.

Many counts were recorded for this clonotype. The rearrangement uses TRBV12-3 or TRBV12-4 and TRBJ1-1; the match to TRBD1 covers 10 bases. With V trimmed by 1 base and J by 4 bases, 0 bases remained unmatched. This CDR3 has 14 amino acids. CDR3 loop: CASSLGTGGTEAFF. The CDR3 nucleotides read TGTGCCAGCAGTTTAGGGACAGGGGGCACTGAAGCTTTCTTT.

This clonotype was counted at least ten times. This chain's CDR3 is CSALGWNEKLFF. In nucleotides, the CDR3 is TGCAGTGCTCTCGGATGGAATGAAAAACTGTTTTTT. The rearrangement links TRBV20-1 to TRBJ1-4; no reliable D call. The CDR3 is 12 residues long. From germline, CDR1 is DFQATT and CDR2 SNEGSKA (reference sequence). V lost 5 bases and J 5 bases, leaving 9 bases between the germline ends.

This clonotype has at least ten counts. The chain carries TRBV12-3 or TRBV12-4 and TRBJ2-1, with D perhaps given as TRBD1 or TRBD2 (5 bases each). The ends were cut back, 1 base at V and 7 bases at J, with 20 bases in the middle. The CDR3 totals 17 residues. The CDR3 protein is CASSLGPGTAGGNEQFF. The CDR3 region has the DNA TGTGCCAGCAGTTTAGGACCCGGGACCGCGGGCGGGAATGAGCAGTTCTTC.

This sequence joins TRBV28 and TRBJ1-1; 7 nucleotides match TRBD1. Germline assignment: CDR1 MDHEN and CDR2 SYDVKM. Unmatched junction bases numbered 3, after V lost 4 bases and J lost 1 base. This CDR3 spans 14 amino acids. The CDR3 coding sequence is TGTGCCAGCAGTTCGCGGGACAGGAACACTGAAGCTTTCTTT. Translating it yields CASSSRDRNTEAFF.

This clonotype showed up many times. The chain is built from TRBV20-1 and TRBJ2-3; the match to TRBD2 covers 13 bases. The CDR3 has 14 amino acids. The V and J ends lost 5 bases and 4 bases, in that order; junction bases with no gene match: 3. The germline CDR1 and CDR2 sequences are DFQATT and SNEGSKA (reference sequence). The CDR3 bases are TGCAGTGCTGGACTAGCGGGAGACGCAGATACGCAGTATTTT. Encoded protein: CSAGLAGDADTQYF.